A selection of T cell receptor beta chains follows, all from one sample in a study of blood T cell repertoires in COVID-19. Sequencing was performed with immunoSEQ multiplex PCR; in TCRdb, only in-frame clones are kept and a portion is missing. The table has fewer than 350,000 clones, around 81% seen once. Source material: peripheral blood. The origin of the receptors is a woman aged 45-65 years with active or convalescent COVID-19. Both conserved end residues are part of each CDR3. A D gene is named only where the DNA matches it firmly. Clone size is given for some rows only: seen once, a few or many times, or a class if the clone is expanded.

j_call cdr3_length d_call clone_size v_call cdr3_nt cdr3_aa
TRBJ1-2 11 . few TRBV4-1 TGCGCCAGCAGCGAAGGTGTAGGCTACACCTTC CASSEGVGYTF
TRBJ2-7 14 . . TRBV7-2 TGTGCCAGCAGCTTAAGAGGAGGCAGGGGCGTGCAGTACTTC CASSLRGGRGVQYF
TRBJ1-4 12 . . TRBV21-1 TGTGCCAGTCCGCGACGGGGGGAAAAACTGTTTTTT CASPRRGEKLFF
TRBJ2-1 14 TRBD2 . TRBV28 TGTGCCACCCTTACTAGCGGGAGTATTCGTGAGCAGTTCTTC CATLTSGSIREQFF
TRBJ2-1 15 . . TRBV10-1 TGCGCCAGCAGTGAAGGGATAGCGGAGGGGAATGAGCAGTTCTTC CASSEGIAEGNEQFF
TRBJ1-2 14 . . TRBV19 TGTGCCAGTAGCAAAGAACTCCCCGCCTATGGCTACACCTTC CASSKELPAYGYTF
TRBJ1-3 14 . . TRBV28 TGTGCCAGCAGCTCACTCCCGCCAGGAAACACCATATATTTT CASSSLPPGNTIYF
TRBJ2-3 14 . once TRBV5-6 TGTGCCAGCAGCCCGGGACTTACCCCGGATACGCAGTATTTT CASSPGLTPDTQYF
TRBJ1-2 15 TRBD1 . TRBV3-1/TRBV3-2 TGTGCCAGCAGCCTAGGTATACAGGGGGACGGTGGCTACACCTTC CASSLGIQGDGGYTF
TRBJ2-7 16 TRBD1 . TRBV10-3 TGTGCCATCAGTGAGCCAGGGACAGGGGGGTCCTACGAGCAGTACTTC CAISEPGTGGSYEQYF
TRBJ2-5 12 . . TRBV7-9 TGTGCCAGCAGCTTACTCCTGGAGACCCAGTACTTC CASSLLLETQYF
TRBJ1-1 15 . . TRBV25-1 TGTGCCAGCAGCCATATCGCCGCAGGGGACACTGAAGCTTTCTTT CASSHIAAGDTEAFF
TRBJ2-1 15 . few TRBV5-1 TGCGCCAGCAGCGAACGTAGGGGTTTCTACAATGAGCAGTTCTTC CASSERRGFYNEQFF
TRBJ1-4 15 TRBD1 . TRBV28 TGTGCCAGCATCGGAGCCGGGACAGGAGACGAAAAACTGTTTTTT CASIGAGTGDEKLFF
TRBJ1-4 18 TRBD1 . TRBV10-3 TGTGCCATCAGTGAAGGTGGTGGACAGGGACCTACTAATGAAAAACTGTTTTTT CAISEGGGQGPTNEKLFF
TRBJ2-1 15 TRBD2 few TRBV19 TGTGCCAGTAAGGCTAGCGGGAGCTCCTACAATGAGCAGTTCTTC CASKASGSSYNEQFF
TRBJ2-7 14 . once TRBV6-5 TGTGCCAGCAGGAAGCCCGGGGGACCGCGCGAGCAGTACTTC CASRKPGGPREQYF
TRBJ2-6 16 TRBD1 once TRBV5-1 TGCGCCAGCAGCCTCGGGACAGGGTCTGGGGCCAACGTCCTGACTTTC CASSLGTGSGANVLTF
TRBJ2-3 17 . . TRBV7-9 TGTGCCAGCAGCCCGGGCGGCGGGGGCTGGAGCACAGATACGCAGTATTTT CASSPGGGGWSTDTQYF
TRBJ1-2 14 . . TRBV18 TGTGCCAGCTCACCAACGGCCAGGGCGGATGGCTACACCTTC CASSPTARADGYTF
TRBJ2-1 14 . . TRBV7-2 TGTGCCAGCAGGTTAAGCGGGTCCTACAATGAGCAGTTCTTC CASRLSGSYNEQFF
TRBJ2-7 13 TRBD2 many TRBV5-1 TGCGCCAGCATGCTAGCGGGGGGCTACGAGCAGTACTTC CASMLAGGYEQYF
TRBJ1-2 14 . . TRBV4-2 TGTGCCAGCAGCCAAGGGGGAGGGAGACATGGCTACACCTTC CASSQGGGRHGYTF
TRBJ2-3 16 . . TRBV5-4 TGTGCCAGCAGCCTCCGGGACTTCTTAAGCACAGATACGCAGTATTTT CASSLRDFLSTDTQYF
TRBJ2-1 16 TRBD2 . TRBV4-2 TGTGCCAGCAGCCAAGTCGGGGCGGGAGGGTTCTATGAGCAGTTCTTC CASSQVGAGGFYEQFF
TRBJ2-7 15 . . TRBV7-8 TGTGCCAGCAGCTCAGACAGATTTACATCCTACGAGCAGTACTTC CASSSDRFTSYEQYF
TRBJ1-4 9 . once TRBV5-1 TGCGCCAGCAGTCCTCCGGAGGTTTTT CASSPPEVF
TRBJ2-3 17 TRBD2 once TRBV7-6 TGTGCCAGCAGCTACCTCTCCGGGACTAGCGAGACAGATACGCAGTATTTT CASSYLSGTSETDTQYF